This TCR beta chain came from a study of T cells in Graves' hyperthyroidism and ophthalmopathy (dated by TCRdb to between 2018 and 2021). Turning to the overall study: Peripheral blood was collected at initial diagnosis, before any treatment. TCR V-J signatures able to tell the groups apart were searched for in a discovery cohort of approximately 95 patients, of whom about 40 had Graves' ophthalmopathy and around 58 had stable Graves' hyperthyroidism. Prospective prediction of ophthalmopathy was tested in an independent validation cohort of 18 hyperthyroidism patients and 15 to 17 patients who later progressed to ophthalmopathy. The 100 or so discovery patients were randomly split 7:3 into training and test sets. In six Graves' hyperthyroidism patients, the study also compared T-cell repertoires from thyroid tissue with T-cell repertoires from blood. Following sampling, methimazole starting at 30 mg daily was given to hyperthyroidism patients, and high-dose intravenous methylprednisolone was given to ophthalmopathy patients. The paper describes TCR Vbeta CDR3 sequencing of around 140 peripheral blood samples, made up of about 40 ophthalmopathy patients, around 78 hyperthyroidism patients and some 17 progressor patients.

The hyperthyroidism patients were between 18 and 65 years old and newly diagnosed, with a disease duration of less than 2 months. Patients with uncontrolled infections, other autoimmune diseases, pregnancy or lactation were excluded. Diagnoses were established on the basis of clinical symptoms, serum thyroxine and TRAb, thyroid ultrasound, and orbital computed tomography. Blood from progressor patients was collected at the time of first diagnosis with hyperthyroidism, before any ophthalmopathy symptoms had appeared. PBMCs were isolated from about 9 ml of fresh peripheral blood by Ficoll-Paque density gradient centrifugation. Patients classed as progressors first received a Graves' hyperthyroidism diagnosis and then went on to develop ophthalmopathy during follow-up. Total RNA was extracted using Trizol reagent, and RNA quality was assessed on an Agilent 2100 Bioanalyzer. There are a few counts of this clonotype. It lacks a known antigen. The input lacks base qualities; no much larger clone sits a single base away.

The TCR beta CDR3 regions were amplified from RNA transcripts. For the first round of RT-PCR on the TCR CDR3, the HTBI primer set was used together with the Qiagen OneStep RT-PCR kit. A second multiplex PCR round built the libraries, followed by size selection and purification. Sequencing of the libraries was done on an Illumina HiSeq2000 using paired-end 100 bp reads. The study's own analysis went as follows. SOAPnuke was used to process the raw data, throwing out any read that contained adapters or uncalled bases, had a mean Phred below 15, or lacked an exact constant-primer or identifier match. COPE v1.2.5 was used to merge high-quality paired reads, and clonotypes were defined as unique nucleotide sequences. MiTCR v1.1 was used to align the clonotypes against IMGT TRBV, TRBD and TRBJ reference segments. The analysis was restricted to V-J combinations with a frequency above 0.0001, which together covered 99% to 99.2% of the repertoires. The TCS score was defined as F50 (clonal expansion) divided by E x V (chaos), with BLOSUM62-based TCRdist calculated between CDR3 peptides within each V-J. Welch's t-statistics and random forest reduced fewer than 550 V-J features to roughly 13, which were used in a naive Bayes classifier (R e1071). The public reads were reprocessed in TCRdb via fastp at Q25 and MiXCR, keeping in-frame beta chains. Every distinct CDR3 protein forms one entry, paired with its most common genes and DNA. The V and J calls shown here were made by TCRdb, not taken from the authors' results. This sample holds some 600,000 distinct CDR3 sequences; about 15% were observed only once. The ten largest clones take up 5.5% to 7.5% of the sample.

The full study reports these points: Blood samples also contained most of the expanded thyroid clonotypes (frequency above 0.001), which suggests that blood repertoires may reflect thyroid immune responses. A model built on a 13 V-J signature distinguished ophthalmopathy from stable hyperthyroidism, reaching about 89% sensitivity and under 84% specificity in cross-validation and 80%/75% in testing. No statistical method was used to set the sample size in advance, and investigators knew the group allocation. In validation, the model predicted progression to ophthalmopathy with approximately 71% sensitivity and approximately 78% specificity, a median of around 6.6 months before onset.

Inclusive of the bounding cysteine and phenylalanine, the CDR3 is 16 residues long. Only the CDR3 portion is preserved as DNA: 48 bases, with reading frame beginning at the first base. The germline V gene sets CDR1 to MGHDK and CDR2 to SYGVNS. V and J lose 3 bases and 4 bases, and a span of 18 bases separates them. The specimen sequenced was blood. The sequence links TRBV25-1 to TRBJ1-2; no confident D gene assignment can be made. This receptor was taken from a woman between 25 and 40 years old with Graves' hyperthyroidism that later progressed to Graves' ophthalmopathy. The nucleotides are TGTGCCAGCAGTGAGGCGAAAGACCTCACCCCCTATGGCTACACCTTC. This is translated as CASSEAKDLTPYGYTF.